These 15 T cell receptor beta chains came from one sample sequenced in a study of regulatory T cells in long-lasting Graves disease (dated by TCRdb to 2020 to 2022). In the paper's terms, the time point label means: newly diagnosed GD, antithyroid drugs for less than 3 months. RNA was extracted from PBMCs in TRIzol for both TCR sequencing and RNA sequencing. The library relied on multiplex PCR. The instrument was an Illumina HiSeq 4000. TCR beta libraries were built with iRepertoire HTBI primers and Arm-PCR amplification of CDR3 regions. The public reads were quality trimmed at Q25 with fastp and then assembled into clones with MiXCR by TCRdb, keeping productive beta chains. Identical CDR3 proteins give one entry, which carries the most common genes and DNA. The sample records approximately 400,000 distinct CDR3 sequences, approximately 15% of which are singletons. The ten largest account for over 15% of the sample.

The same specimen was also included in a second study, on T cells in Graves' hyperthyroidism and ophthalmopathy.

The material sequenced was peripheral blood mononuclear cells (PBMCs), taken at new diagnosis, from a patient treated with antithyroid drugs. These receptors came from a woman aged 25-40 years with Graves disease. Donor details come from another sample of the same person, matched by shared clones.

This clonotype was detected a few times. This rearrangement joins TRBV19 to TRBJ2-7; 12 positions match TRBD2. CDR1 is LNHDA, CDR2 SQIVND, per germline (reference sequence). This CDR3 has 15 residues. Trimming at V came to 5 bases and at J to 4 bases, leaving 6 bases not matched to a gene. The CDR3 DNA follows: TGTGCCAGTAGTTTAACGACTAGCGGGAGTTACGAGCAGTACTTC. Translation gives CASSLTTSGSYEQYF.

The rearrangement links TRBV6-1 to TRBJ2-1; D possibly corresponds to TRBD2 (7 bases). The CDR3 is 15 amino acids. CDR1 and CDR2 (germline): MNHNS, SASEGT. V lost 0 bases and J lost 8, with 14 bases in between. The CDR3 loop reads CASSEARGLNDEQFF. As DNA, the CDR3 is TGTGCCAGCAGTGAAGCGCGGGGGCTAAATGATGAGCAGTTCTTC.

This clonotype was counted a few times. The chain combines TRBV5-4 with TRBJ1-2; possible D gene TRBD1, 6 bases. Germline lookup yields CDR1 SGHNT and CDR2 YYREEE (reference sequence). Deletions cut 5 bases from V and 6 bases from J, with 14 bases between. CDR3 length equals 13 residues. The CDR3 reads CASRPGAPDGYTF. CDR3 in DNA: TGTGCCAGCAGGCCGGGGGCGCCAGATGGCTACACCTTC. Using reference TRBV5-4 and TRBJ1-2 for the parts outside the CDR3, the full variable domain is ETGVTQSPTHLIKTRGQQVTLRCSSQSGHNTVSWYQQALGQGPQFIFQYYREEENGRGNFPPRFSGLQFPNYSSELNVNALELDDSALYLCASRPGAPDGYTFGSGTRLTVV.

The chain carries TRBV20-1 and TRBJ1-4; possibly TRBD1 for D (5 bases). The V end lost 0 bases, the J end lost 5 bases, and 16 bases lay between the germline ends. The CDR3 sequence is 16 residues long. Germline CDR1 DFQATT, CDR2 SNEGSKA (reference sequence). This chain's CDR3 is CSARDRPPEGNEKLFF. The CDR3 region has the DNA TGCAGTGCTAGAGATCGGCCCCCCGAGGGGAATGAAAAACTGTTTTTT.

This clonotype was seen ten or more times. CDR3 in amino acids: CASSDGTGPDTQYF. The CDR3 region has the DNA TGTGCCAGCAGTGACGGGACAGGCCCAGATACGCAGTATTTT. The rearrangement uses TRBV6-4 and TRBJ2-3; 8 positions match TRBD1. CDR1 MRHNA and CDR2 SNTAGT come from the germline V gene. With V trimmed by 2 bases and J by 4 bases, 2 bases remained unmatched. This CDR3 has 14 amino acids.

This clonotype was seen only a few times. The genes are TRBV19 and TRBJ2-7; D gene unclear. V was cut by 4 bases and J by 3 bases, with 19 bases left in between. The germline V gene has CDR1 LNHDA and CDR2 SQIVND (reference sequence). The CDR3 runs to 16 residues. The CDR3, as DNA: TGTGCCAGTAGTACGATTTTGGGAAATCCGGTCTACGAGCAGTACTTC. It encodes CASSTILGNPVYEQYF.

This clonotype was recorded many times. CDR3 protein: CASSPISLMNTEAFF. CDR3 nucleotides: TGCGCCAGCAGCCCAATATCCCTGATGAACACTGAAGCTTTCTTT. The genes are TRBV4-1 and TRBJ1-1; D uncertain. V was cut by 4 bases and J by 0 bases, with 12 bases left in between. Germline loops: CDR1 MGHRA, CDR2 YSYEKL. This CDR3 spans 15 amino acids.

This chain joins TRBV24-1 and TRBJ2-3; 12 nucleotides agree with TRBD2. The CDR3 contains 16 residues. Germline loops: CDR1 KGHDR, CDR2 SFDVKD. Trimming took 2 bases from V and 3 from J; bases not matched to a gene: 2. CDR3 protein: CATSDSSGRGTDTQYF. The CDR3, as DNA: TGTGCCACCAGTGATTCTAGCGGGAGGGGTACAGATACGCAGTATTTT.

This clonotype was seen repeatedly, ten times or more. The V and J genes are TRBV5-4 and TRBJ2-1; D gene uncertain. The CDR3 is 12 residues long. Germline-derived CDR1 and CDR2 are SGHNT and YYREEE (reference sequence). V lost 5 bases to trimming and J lost 9 bases, with 12 bases between them. The CDR3 nucleotides read TGTGCCAGCAGGTCCGCCACCGGTGAGCAGTTCTTC. Translated, it gives CASRSATGEQFF.

The chain uses TRBV6-1 and TRBJ1-1; possible D gene TRBD1, 6 bases. The CDR3 consists of 13 residues. Trimming pared 6 bases from V and 4 bases from J, leaving 12 bases between. The germline CDR1 and CDR2 sequences are MNHNS and SASEGT. DNA of the CDR3: TGTGCCAGCAGCCCTGGGGGGCTCACTGAAGCTTTCTTT. Protein: CASSPGGLTEAFF.

The chain couples TRBV11-2 to TRBJ2-7, with a tentative D call TRBD2 (6 bases). The germline gives CDR1 SGHAT, CDR2 FQNNGV. The CDR3 totals 13 residues. Trimming pared 7 bases from V and 5 bases from J, leaving 15 bases between. The CDR3 nucleotides are TGTGCCAGCACCCCCGGGGGTTGGGACGAGCAGTACTTC. This translates into CASTPGGWDEQYF.

The chain combines TRBV6-5 with TRBJ2-7; TRBD2 agrees at 9 bases. J lost 3 bases, V lost 3 bases, and 6 bases had no gene match. Looked up from germline, CDR1 is MNHEY and CDR2 is SVGAGI. This CDR3 spans 15 amino acids. The CDR3 is CASSYGPREGYEQYF. In nucleotides, the CDR3 is TGTGCCAGCAGTTATGGTCCGCGGGAGGGCTACGAGCAGTACTTC.

Remarks on this clonotype: A much larger clonotype is one base distant, so this may be a read error. The rearrangement joins TRBV5-5 to TRBJ2-1; 8 nucleotides agree with TRBD2. Losses at the gene ends were 4 bases for V and 10 bases for J; bases not matched to a gene: 19. The CDR3 is 17 residues long. Per the germline V gene, CDR1 is SGHKS and CDR2 is YYEKEE (reference sequence). CDR3 region: CASSGTSGFSGLREQFF. DNA of the CDR3: TGTGCCAGCAGCGGCACTAGCGGTTTTTCGGGATTGCGGGAGCAGTTCTTC.

This clonotype was picked up many times. The J gene is TRBJ2-3, the V gene TRBV18, with a tentative D call TRBD1 (6 bases). Per the germline V gene, CDR1 is KGHSH and CDR2 is LQKENI. V lost 4 bases, J lost 3 bases, and 17 bases lay in between. The CDR3 is 16 amino acids. The DNA of the CDR3 is TGTGCCAGCTCACTGGCCAGGGGAGTTGGGACAGATACGCAGTATTTT. Its protein product is CASSLARGVGTDTQYF.

This clonotype has more than one count but fewer than ten. The rearrangement links TRBV20-1 to TRBJ1-6; 8 nucleotides agree with TRBD1. The CDR3 consists of 14 residues. J gave up 10 bases and V 1 base, and 6 bases lay outside the gene matches. Germline loops: CDR1 DFQATT, CDR2 SNEGSKA (reference sequence). CDR3: CSARAGQAGSPLHF. CDR3 DNA: TGCAGTGCTAGAGCGGGACAGGCAGGATCACCCCTCCACTTT.